The TCR beta chain described here comes from a study of blood T cells in healthy people across ages. Study results and caveats: Bulk PBMC profiling left naive and antigen-experienced comparisons inconclusive. Long-lived donors had more naive CD4+ cells and higher diversity than aged donors.

Trimming at V came to 3 bases and at J to 3 bases, leaving 9 bases not matched to a gene. In germline, CDR1 is SEHNR, CDR2 FQNEAQ (reference sequence). CDR3 length equals 16 residues. Through a sample-barcoded 5' primer and a J-beta primer mix, a second PCR was run for 7 to 11 cycles. A template-switch adaptor containing 12 random nucleotides labeled each cDNA molecule. From the 5' RACE reads, TCRdb called clonotypes with MiXCR, one entry per CDR3 protein. The sample shows just over 1 million distinct CDR3 sequences, around 45% of them seen only once. In this sample, this clonotype turned up a few times. Its antigen remains unidentified.

This chain joins TRBV7-9 and TRBJ2-7; 9 positions agree with TRBD1. The receptor comes from a woman in her sixties in good health. Source material: blood. CDR3 coding DNA: TGTGCCAGCAGCTTGGCGGGACAGGGTAGGGACTACGAGCAGTACTTC. Its translation: CASSLAGQGRDYEQYF.